Listed below are T cell receptor beta chains from one sample, sequenced in a study of blood T cell repertoires in COVID-19. The method was immunoSEQ multiplex PCR; TCRdb's version includes in-frame clones alone and lacks a portion of them. The repertoire has 180,000 or so clones, 88% of them found once; the top ten carry around 1.5%. Sequenced material: peripheral blood. The source is a man aged 18 to 30 with active or convalescent COVID-19. Both conserved end residues are trimmed from each CDR3.

cdr3_aa	v_call	j_call
ASSFGDRALRGYT	TRBV28	TRBJ1-2
ASSYSRTAWGTQY	TRBV6-5	TRBJ2-5
AWGRQEYEQY	TRBV30	TRBJ2-7
ASGFLRGINGYT	TRBV12-5	TRBJ1-2
ASRQGQGTEAF	TRBV25-1	TRBJ1-1
ASSRSGGALGTEAF	TRBV3-1/TRBV3-2	TRBJ1-1
ASSFGSERYNEQF	TRBV7-6	TRBJ2-1
ASKPDKPNTEAF	TRBV19	TRBJ1-1
ASSPQRRDTDTQY	TRBV4-3	TRBJ2-3
ASSRDNSNQPQH	TRBV6-2/TRBV6-3	TRBJ1-5
ASSDRSGGYT	TRBV6-1	TRBJ1-2
ASSGRAGQMNTGELF	TRBV6-1	TRBJ2-2
ASSARQGAGNEQF	TRBV6-4	TRBJ2-1
ASSLGGGWNGYT	TRBV7-2	TRBJ1-2
ASSNVGRDRGRETQY	TRBV19	TRBJ2-5
ASSTTGDNQPQH	TRBV19	TRBJ1-5
ASSRGGVTDTQY	TRBV19	TRBJ2-3
ASSYDRAQETQY	TRBV6-5	TRBJ2-5
ASSGADTEAF	TRBV13	TRBJ1-1
ASSAFSGFEGTGSYEQY	TRBV18	TRBJ2-7
ASSIEGTGFYEQY	TRBV19	TRBJ2-7
ASTSGVATDTQY	TRBV6-5	TRBJ2-3
ASRQGFEPQH	TRBV19	TRBJ1-5
ASSHNSGYEQY	TRBV4-3	TRBJ2-7
ASSPGTGNTGELF	TRBV7-7	TRBJ2-2
ASSESRKLYNEQF	TRBV6-1	TRBJ2-1
ASSTDSVNSPLH	TRBV19	TRBJ1-6
ASSEPWTGGSYEQY	TRBV5-7	TRBJ2-7
ASSRGTGGNQPQH	TRBV18	TRBJ1-5
ASSIRAGGPVGELF	TRBV19	TRBJ2-2
ASSEAGGQGYNSPLH	TRBV6-1	TRBJ1-6
ASKRGLAGAGEQF	TRBV6-5	TRBJ2-1
ATSGPGGPSGETQY	TRBV24-1	TRBJ2-5
ASSVAGTKNTGELF	TRBV9	TRBJ2-2
ASTTWDSTEAF	TRBV6-5	TRBJ1-1
ASSFPGTGGSRANEKLF	TRBV28	TRBJ1-4
AISGDSTYEQY	TRBV10-3	TRBJ2-7
ASRTLGTDTQY	TRBV27	TRBJ2-3
ASSMDRAGSPLH	TRBV19	TRBJ1-6
ASSLFRSETQY	TRBV11-3	TRBJ2-5
ASSQDNAPGLAHGPREQF	TRBV4-1	TRBJ2-1
ASSPDRGPNSPLH	TRBV18	TRBJ1-6
ASSQDRGSYEQY	TRBV3-1/TRBV3-2	TRBJ2-7
ASSQTGLSSYNEQF	TRBV7-9	TRBJ2-1
ASSVRTGGNGYT	TRBV2	TRBJ1-2
ASSAGIETQY	TRBV12-3/TRBV12-4	TRBJ2-5
AWSVEAYTGYT	TRBV30	TRBJ1-2
SAKREKLF	TRBV29-1	TRBJ1-4
ASSLTGGSYNEQF	TRBV7-2	TRBJ2-1
ASSLGTGGIGGYT	TRBV7-9	TRBJ1-2
ASSWGQGYTGELF	TRBV5-1	TRBJ2-2
ASGLAGRAQH	TRBV12-5	TRBJ1-5
ASSQGTGTRRVEQF	TRBV4-1	TRBJ2-1
ASSLADRVTDTQY	TRBV7-8	TRBJ2-3
ASSVLAGGSMLSYNEQF	TRBV19	TRBJ2-1